This paragraph reports one T cell receptor beta chain. Measured with immunoSEQ multiplex PCR; TCRdb has only the in-frame clones, and not every one. Of around 250,000 clones in the sample, roughly 85% were seen once. This record comes from a study of blood T cell repertoires in COVID-19. From germline, CDR1 is SNHLY and CDR2 FYNNEI. Germline trimming cut 5 bases from V and 5 bases from J; bases unmatched to any gene: 7. The CDR3 sequence is 14 residues long. Recovered status applied to Cohort 3 donors who had two consecutive negative PCRs. It also applied to those with clearance or with symptom resolution.

The sample comprised PBMCs or T cells enriched from blood (not recorded which). This chain links TRBV2 with TRBJ1-1, with TRBD1 matching over 8 bases. This receptor was identified in a woman in her forties or fifties who had recovered from COVID-19. CDR3 DNA: TGTGCCAGCAGTTCACTAACAGGGGGAACTGAAGCTTTCTTT. Its translation is CASSSLTGGTEAFF.